These 9 T cell receptor beta chains share one sample of origin, sequenced in a study of cytomegalovirus exposure and HLA in healthy donors. The PCR made use of 60 Vbeta and 13 Jbeta primers. Assay: immunoSEQ multiplex PCR; the TCRdb copy retains only in-frame clones and omits some. This repertoire shows about 130,000 clones, roughly 78% found once; its top ten account for 1%. Sequenced: PBMCs. These receptor sequences come from a man between 40 and 49 years old in good health and CMV-seronegative.

The rearrangement joins TRBV11-2 to TRBJ2-7; 8 nucleotides align to TRBD2. Losses at the gene ends were 5 bases for V and 4 bases for J; bases not matched to a gene: 1. Germline V gene lookup returns CDR1 SGHAT and CDR2 FQNNGV. The CDR3 contains 12 residues. CDR3 protein: CASSREGYEQYF. The CDR3 DNA follows: TGTGCCAGCAGCCGGGAGGGGTACGAGCAGTACTTC.

The chain joins TRBV29-1 to TRBJ2-5, with 8 bases matching TRBD2. The DNA end favors TRBJ2-7, so the J call may be wrong. The germline V gene has CDR1 SQVTM and CDR2 ANQGSEA. This CDR3 region has 15 residues. The CDR3 loop is CSVVQLAATSYEQYF. In DNA, the CDR3 is TGCAGCGTTGTCCAACTAGCGGCTACCTCCTACGAGCAGTACTTC.

The chain has TRBV5-8 and TRBJ2-7; 10 nucleotides agree with TRBD1. Germline V gene lookup returns CDR1 SGHTS and CDR2 YDEGEE. The V and J ends lost 0 bases and 6 bases, in that order; junction bases with no gene match: 3. The length of the CDR3 is 14 residues. The CDR3 nucleotides are TGTGCCAGCAGCTTGGGACAGGGGGCGAGCGAGCAGTACTTC. Protein: CASSLGQGASEQYF.

The V and J genes are TRBV27 and TRBJ2-7; 7 positions agree with TRBD2. The V gene end was trimmed by 6 bases and the J gene end by 4 bases; junction bases not matched to a gene: 9. From germline, CDR1 is MNHEY and CDR2 SMNVEV (reference sequence). This CDR3 region has 14 residues. The CDR3 DNA is TGTGCCAGCAGCTTTTCTAGCGGTCTGTACGAGCAGTACTTC. Its protein product is CASSFSSGLYEQYF.

The chain recombines TRBV29-1 with TRBJ1-2; D perhaps matches TRBD1 (5 bases). The CDR3 totals 11 residues. Trimming removed 5 bases at V and 6 bases at J, with 10 bases between. Germline V gene lookup returns CDR1 SQVTM and CDR2 ANQGSEA. The CDR3 coding sequence is TGCAGCGTTCAGGGATCGAATGGCTACACCTTC. This translates into CSVQGSNGYTF.

The chain links TRBV5-4 to TRBJ2-3; 14 bases map to TRBD2. This CDR3 region has 16 residues. With 2 bases clipped from V and 3 bases from J, the junction kept 2 bases outside the gene matches. Germline CDR1 is SGHNT and CDR2 is YYREEE (reference sequence). The chain's CDR3 is CASSFRLAGGTDTQYF. The CDR3 nucleotides are TGTGCCAGCAGCTTCCGACTAGCGGGGGGGACAGATACGCAGTATTTT.

The CDR3 sequence is CASSRQGDYEQYF. In DNA form, the CDR3 reads TGTGCCAGCAGTCGACAGGGAGATTACGAGCAGTACTTC. This rearrangement joins TRBV6-5 to TRBJ2-7; the match to TRBD1 covers 7 bases. Germline V gives CDR1 MNHEY, CDR2 SVGAGI. There are 13 residues in the CDR3. The ends lost 5 bases at V and 4 bases at J; junction bases unmatched: 5.

The count of this clone is one. J is TRBJ1-6 and V is TRBV7-2; D gene ambiguous. V lost 4 bases and J lost 0, with 10 bases in between. CDR1 SGHTA and CDR2 FQGNSA come from the germline V gene. The CDR3 sequence is 16 residues long. The CDR3 sequence: CASSWSSSSYNSPLHF. The CDR3 nucleotides are TGTGCCAGCAGCTGGAGTTCGAGCTCCTATAATTCACCCCTCCACTTT.

The chain couples TRBV5-1 to TRBJ2-1; 8 positions agree with TRBD2. V lost 6 bases to trimming and J lost 6 bases; unmatched junction nucleotides: 5. CDR1 and CDR2 (germline): SGHRS, YFSETQ. This CDR3 is 13 amino acids long. CDR3: CASNLAGPNEQFF. The CDR3, as DNA: TGCGCCAGCAACCTAGCGGGCCCCAATGAGCAGTTCTTC.